The 19 T cell receptor beta chains listed next were all sequenced from one sample in a study of T cells in Graves' hyperthyroidism and ophthalmopathy. Amplification targeted TCR beta CDR3 regions from RNA transcripts. Carried out on the TCR CDR3, a first-round RT-PCR used the HTBI primer set. A single record per CDR3 protein comes from TCRdb applying MiXCR to the multiplex PCR reads. The sample lists a few hundred thousand distinct CDR3 sequences; approximately 14% were seen once. The sample was blood. Every receptor here comes from a woman between 25 and 40 years old with Graves' hyperthyroidism.

The V gene is TRBV5-1, the J gene TRBJ1-5, with TRBD1 identical over 7 bases. The CDR3 is made up of 16 amino acids. The V gene end was trimmed by 0 bases and the J gene end by 2 bases; junction bases not matched to a gene: 5. Looked up from germline, CDR1 is SGHRS and CDR2 is YFSETQ. The CDR3 is CASSLDPGQGNQPQHF. CDR3 in DNA: TGCGCCAGCAGCTTGGATCCCGGACAGGGCAATCAGCCCCAGCATTTT.

J is TRBJ2-3 and V is TRBV6-1; 9 bases agree with TRBD1. This CDR3 region has 14 residues. The J segment lost 3 bases and the V segment lost 4 bases, leaving 2 bases of the junction unmatched. Looked up from germline, CDR1 is MNHNS and CDR2 is SASEGT. The chain's CDR3 is CASSGTGETDTQYF. CDR3 in DNA: TGTGCCAGCAGTGGGACAGGGGAGACAGATACGCAGTATTTT.

This clonotype was counted at least ten times. The V call is TRBV5-1, the J call TRBJ2-5, with 15 positions matching TRBD2. V trimming: 5 bases; J trimming: 2 bases; junction bases outside the gene matches: 4. In germline, CDR1 is SGHRS, CDR2 YFSETQ. The CDR3 runs 16 residues. CDR3 nucleotide sequence: TGCGCCAGCAGTCCGGGACTAGCGGGAGGACAAGAGACCCAGTACTTC. Encoded protein: CASSPGLAGGQETQYF.

The sample holds many counts of this clonotype. The chain uses TRBV4-1 and TRBJ1-1; D might be TRBD1 (6 bases). The CDR3 covers 15 residues. V lost 6 bases and J 3 bases, leaving 17 bases between the germline ends. The germline V gene encodes CDR1 MGHRA and CDR2 YSYEKL. CDR3 sequence reads: CASRQNDRGYTEAFF. The DNA for the CDR3 is TGCGCCAGCAGACAAAACGATAGGGGGTACACTGAAGCTTTCTTT.

The sample holds many counts of this clonotype. V gene TRBV20-1 combines with J gene TRBJ1-1; tentative D call: TRBD1 (5 bases). The germline CDR1 and CDR2 sequences are DFQATT and SNEGSKA (reference sequence). The CDR3 sequence is 12 residues long. Trimming took off 5 bases at V and 3 bases at J, with 10 bases between the two ends. CDR3 residues: CSAGGGYTEAFF. As DNA, the CDR3 is TGCAGTGCTGGCGGGGGGTACACTGAAGCTTTCTTT.

This clonotype was observed many times. The chain has TRBV9 and TRBJ1-1, with D hard to call. Deletions cut 0 bases from V and 1 base from J, with 7 bases between. This CDR3 has 14 residues. In germline, CDR1 is SGDLS, CDR2 YYNGEE. The DNA for the CDR3 is TGTGCCAGCAGCGTAGGGGCAGAGAACACTGAAGCTTTCTTT. Translated, it gives CASSVGAENTEAFF.

As concerns this clonotype: This may be a read error: a much more frequent sequence differs by one nucleotide. The chain combines TRBV20-1 with TRBJ2-1; TRBD2 aligns across 7 bases. Germline CDR1 and CDR2: DFQATT and SNEGSKA (reference sequence). The V segment lost 6 bases and the J segment 4 bases; nucleotides outside the gene matches: 15. This CDR3 comprises 16 residues. The CDR3 loop is CSAAGLELKAYNEQFF. CDR3 in DNA: TGCAGTGCGGCAGGACTAGAGCTTAAAGCTTACAATGAGCAGTTCTTC.

The genes are TRBV19 and TRBJ2-1, with 12 bases lining up with TRBD2. Germline CDR1 LNHDA, CDR2 SQIVND (reference sequence). The CDR3 runs 22 residues. V was pared by 6 bases and J by 0 bases, with 21 bases of the junction left unmatched. The CDR3: CASRVSLRATSGSRGSYNEQFF. The CDR3 DNA reads as TGTGCCAGTAGAGTATCTCTTCGAGCGACTAGCGGGAGCCGGGGCTCCTACAATGAGCAGTTCTTC.

The gene calls are TRBV6-1 and TRBJ1-4; 11 bases agree with TRBD1. There are 16 residues in the CDR3. V dropped 6 bases and J dropped 8; count of bases not matched to a gene: 11. Per the germline V gene, CDR1 is MNHNS and CDR2 is SASEGT. CDR3 nucleotide sequence: TGTGCCAGCAGCCCACCCGGACAGGGGGCAAGGGAAAAACTGTTTTTT. Translated: CASSPPGQGAREKLFF.

V gene TRBV12-3 or TRBV12-4 combines with J gene TRBJ2-7; 7 bases align to TRBD1. The J segment lost 7 bases and the V segment lost 6 bases, leaving 15 bases of the junction unmatched. The CDR3 runs to 15 residues. The CDR3 DNA reads as TGTGCCAGCAGCCCTCAGTTGGCAGGGGGTTTTGAGCAGTACTTC. This codes for CASSPQLAGGFEQYF.

This clonotype has only a few counts. The V gene is TRBV7-2, the J gene TRBJ2-7, with D perhaps TRBD2 (6 bases). This CDR3 is built from 14 residues. Germline assignment: CDR1 SGHTA and CDR2 FQGNSA. V lost 1 base to trimming and J lost 4 bases, with 11 bases between them. The CDR3 nucleotides read TGTGCCAGCAGCTTAGTCCCAGGGAGGTACGAGCAGTACTTC. This gives the protein CASSLVPGRYEQYF.

As DNA, the CDR3 is TGCAGTGCAATGACAGGGGACGGCACAGATACGCAGTATTTT. It specifies CSAMTGDGTDTQYF. The V call is TRBV20-1, the J call TRBJ2-3; 8 bases agree with TRBD1. There are 14 residues in the CDR3. V was clipped by 6 bases and J by 1 base; unmatched bases: 6. Germline CDR1 is DFQATT and CDR2 is SNEGSKA (reference sequence).

This clonotype was detected only a few times. V is TRBV19 and J is TRBJ1-5, with a weak D call TRBD1 (6 bases). The CDR3 runs 16 residues. Germline V gene data show CDR1 as LNHDA and CDR2 as SQIVND (reference sequence). Trimming pared 7 bases from V and 3 bases from J, leaving 19 bases between. The CDR3 protein is CASTPWGRALNQPQHF. The CDR3 DNA sequence: TGTGCCAGTACCCCATGGGGGCGGGCCCTCAATCAGCCCCAGCATTTT.

This clonotype was seen repeatedly, ten times or more. This chain's CDR3 is CAWHKQGTNTEAFF. The CDR3 DNA reads TGTGCCTGGCATAAACAGGGGACTAACACTGAAGCTTTCTTT. V and J are TRBV30 and TRBJ1-1, with 7 bases aligning to TRBD1. The CDR3 sequence is 14 residues long. V shed 5 bases and J 2 bases; nucleotides not matched to a gene: 8. Germline V gives CDR1 GTSNPN, CDR2 SVGIG (reference sequence). Supplemented by reference TRBV30 and TRBJ1-1, the full variable domain reads SQTIHQWPATLVQPVGSPLSLECTVEGTSNPNLYWYRQAAGRGLQLLFYSVGIGQISSEVPQNLSASRPQDRQFILSSKKLLLSDSGFYLCAWHKQGTNTEAFFGQGTRLTVV.

This clonotype was seen once. This could be a read error, since a much larger clone is one nucleotide away. The chain carries TRBV10-3 and TRBJ2-7; D unclear. The germline CDR1 and CDR2 sequences are ENHRY and SYGVKD. CDR3 length: 15 amino acids. CDR3 in amino acids: CTISVFPQPVGEQYF. The CDR3 DNA sequence: TGTACCATCAGTGTATTCCCCCAGCCCGTGGGAGAGCAGTACTTC.

The chain has TRBV10-3 and TRBJ2-1; 8 bases are shared with TRBD1. The CDR3 contains 14 residues. Germline trimming cut 4 bases from V and 6 bases from J; bases unmatched to any gene: 5. CDR1 is ENHRY and CDR2 is SYGVKD in the germline V gene. The CDR3 region has the DNA TGTGCCATCAGTGGGACCGGGACAGGCAATGAGCAGTTCTTC. It is translated as CAISGTGTGNEQFF.

This clonotype was seen a handful of times. The chain recombines TRBV29-1 with TRBJ1-3; no firm D call. V dropped 8 bases and J dropped 7 bases, with 12 bases sitting between them. The CDR3 has 11 amino acids. CDR1 is SQVTM and CDR2 is ANQGSEA in the germline V gene. The CDR3 DNA sequence: TGCAGCTCCCGAATCGGGAACACCATATATTTT. Its protein product is CSSRIGNTIYF.

The genes are TRBV6-1 and TRBJ1-1; no clear D. CDR3 size: 11 residues. Trimming removed 5 bases from V and 7 bases from J, with 8 bases in between. CDR1 is MNHNS, CDR2 SASEGT, per germline. CDR3 region: CASSPGLEAFF. Written as DNA, the CDR3 is TGTGCCAGCAGTCCGGGCCTTGAAGCTTTCTTT.

This clonotype was observed many times. The chain joins TRBV5-6 to TRBJ1-4, with 7 bases matching TRBD1. The junction had 14 bases not matched to a gene; V was cut back by 0 bases and J by 15 bases. Germline CDR1 reads SGHDT; CDR2 reads YYEEEE. The CDR3 runs to 15 residues. This chain's CDR3 is CASSLAGPGQLVMFF. The DNA for the CDR3 is TGTGCCAGCAGCTTGGCGGGCCCGGGACAGTTGGTGATGTTTTTT. Drawing the rest from reference TRBV5-6 and TRBJ1-4, the complete variable domain is DAGVTQSPTHLIKTRGQQVTLRCSPKSGHDTVSWYQQALGQGPQFIFQYYEEEERQRGNFPDRFSGHQFPNYSSELNVNALLLGDSALYLCASSLAGPGQLVMFFGSGTQLSVL.